The rows below give T cell receptor beta chains drawn from one sample of a study of blood T cell repertoires in COVID-19. Sequencing used immunoSEQ multiplex PCR; TCRdb keeps in-frame clones, though not all of them. This sample has 120,000 to 150,000 clones, with 70% to 90% found just once. Specimen: PBMCs or T cells enriched from blood (not recorded which). The origin of the receptors is a woman aged 45-60 years with acute COVID-19. Both conserved end residues are part of each CDR3. Each record gives: J gene, D gene, clone size, V gene, CDR3 DNA, CDR3 protein. The D gene is left open where the match is weak. Expanded clones are given a class, and other clones once, few, many or no size at all.

>TRBJ1-2|NA|NA|TRBV2
TGTGCCAGCAGTGAATCCCAGGGAGGTAACTATGGCTACACCTTC
CASSESQGGNYGYTF
>TRBJ2-2|NA|NA|TRBV18
TGTGCCAGCTCACTAATAGAGGGGAACACCGGGGAGCTGTTTTTT
CASSLIEGNTGELFF
>TRBJ1-2|NA|NA|TRBV4-1
TGCGCCAGCAGCTGGGACTCCCAGGGAGTCCCTGGCTACACCTTC
CASSWDSQGVPGYTF
>TRBJ2-2|NA|NA|TRBV6-2/TRBV6-3
TGTGCCAGCAGTTATGCGTTAGGGGAGCTGTTTTTT
CASSYALGELFF
>TRBJ2-1|NA|NA|TRBV19
TGTGCCAGTAGTATAGCCGGGACCTACAATGAGCAGTTCTTC
CASSIAGTYNEQFF
>TRBJ1-1|TRBD1|NA|TRBV11-3
TGTGCCAGCAGCTGGGACGGACAGGGAGGGAACACTGAAGCTTTCTTT
CASSWDGQGGNTEAFF
>TRBJ2-3|TRBD1|NA|TRBV18
TGTGCCAGCTCACCCCCGACAGGGGACTGGGGAGATACGCAGTATTTT
CASSPPTGDWGDTQYF
>TRBJ1-3|TRBD1|few|TRBV27
TGTGCCAGCAGTTTAAGTCAACCGACAGGGTCCTCTGGAAACACCATATATTTT
CASSLSQPTGSSGNTIYF
>TRBJ1-2|TRBD1|once|TRBV24-1
TGTGCCACCAGTGACCAGGCAGGGGGCGATGGCTACACCTTC
CATSDQAGGDGYTF
>TRBJ2-7|NA|NA|TRBV11-1
TGTGCCAGCAGCTTACCTCCGACAGGAGGATCCTACGAGCAGTACTTC
CASSLPPTGGSYEQYF
>TRBJ2-2|NA|NA|TRBV7-9
TGTGCCAGCAGTTCGGACAGCCTGGCGGCCGGGGAGCTGTTTTTT
CASSSDSLAAGELFF
>TRBJ2-7|TRBD2|NA|TRBV2
TGTGCCAGCAGAGATACACCGGGACTAGCGGGAGGGGGCGAGCAGTACTTC
CASRDTPGLAGGGEQYF
>TRBJ2-5|TRBD1|NA|TRBV29-1
TGCAGCGTCGGACAGGGTGGGGAGACCCAGTACTTC
CSVGQGGETQYF